These 23 T cell receptor beta chains originate from one sample sequenced in a study of control samples from healthy donors and cancer patients (dated by TCRdb to about 2020). Receptors were amplified or captured by the immunoSEQ multiplex PCR assay. TCRdb's version of the immuneACCESS table is confined to in-frame rearrangements and falls short of the full clone set. An unresolved V gene accounts for under half of the shortfall where checked; the remainder is of unknown origin. The sample table shows around 120,000 clones, and around 87% are seen once. The leading ten clones occupy 2.9% of the sample. Sequencing was done on a sample of blood. Receptors were obtained from a man aged 55 to 70 in good health.

The V gene is TRBV3-1 (or the pseudogene TRBV3-2), the J gene TRBJ2-1; 9 positions match TRBD2. The junction had 5 bases not matched to a gene; V was cut back by 1 base and J by 7 bases. CDR1 is LGHDT, CDR2 YNNKEL, per germline (reference sequence). The CDR3 loop spans 15 amino acids. The CDR3 DNA reads as TGTGCCAGCAGCCAAGTTAATAGCGGGGGAAATGAGCAGTTCTTC. Translation gives CASSQVNSGGNEQFF.

The chain is built from TRBV6-6 and TRBJ1-2; maybe TRBD1 (6 bases). Germline CDR1 MNHNY, CDR2 SVGAGI (reference sequence). The CDR3 is 15 amino acids. Deletions cut 4 bases from V and 4 bases from J, with 16 bases between. CDR3: CASSSHSDSGYGYTF. In nucleotides, the CDR3 is TGTGCCAGCAGTTCCCACTCGGACAGCGGCTATGGCTACACCTTC.

V gene TRBV24-1 combines with J gene TRBJ1-1; weak D call: TRBD1 (5 bases). The CDR3 runs to 13 residues. CDR1 and CDR2 from the germline V gene are KGHDR and SFDVKD. Between the trimmed V and J ends, which lost 7 bases and 7 bases, there was a span of 15 bases. The CDR3 is CATRDGGVGEAFF. The CDR3 DNA sequence: TGTGCCACCAGGGACGGAGGGGTAGGTGAAGCTTTCTTT.

The genes are TRBV9 and TRBJ1-3; D uncertain. CDR3 length: 15 residues. CDR1 is SGDLS and CDR2 is YYNGEE in the germline V gene. V lost 0 bases and J 0 bases, leaving 7 bases between the germline ends. The CDR3 coding sequence is TGTGCCAGCAGCGTAGGAGGGTTCTCTGGAAACACCATATATTTT. Translating it yields CASSVGGFSGNTIYF.

V and J are TRBV28 and TRBJ1-5; possibly TRBD1 for D (6 bases). The CDR3 is made up of 16 amino acids. From germline, CDR1 is MDHEN and CDR2 SYDVKM. V was shortened by 5 bases and J by 0 bases, with 14 bases between the two germline ends. The CDR3 loop reads CASSPPGGGSNQPQHF. The CDR3 nucleotides read TGTGCCAGCAGTCCCCCCGGGGGCGGTAGCAATCAGCCCCAGCATTTT.

The chain couples TRBV9 to TRBJ1-3, with 7 bases that match TRBD1. Looked up from germline, CDR1 is SGDLS and CDR2 is YYNGEE. The V and J ends lost 6 bases and 6 bases, in that order; junction bases with no gene match: 15. This CDR3 has 16 residues. Here the CDR3 DNA reads TGTGCCAGCACCCTCTCGTCGGGACAGACAGAAAACACCATATATTTT. Its translation is CASTLSSGQTENTIYF.

V is TRBV12-3 or TRBV12-4 and J is TRBJ1-1; the D is unclear. The V end lost 4 bases, the J end lost 11 bases, and 14 bases lay between the germline ends. This CDR3 spans 12 amino acids. The CDR3 DNA reads TGTGCCAGCAGTTCCCGCCAGGCCCAGGCTTTCTTT. It codes for CASSSRQAQAFF.

V usage is TRBV7-2 and J usage is TRBJ2-2; the D is unclear. The V and J ends lost 0 bases and 5 bases respectively, with 4 bases between them. CDR1 SGHTA and CDR2 FQGNSA come from the germline V gene. This CDR3 region has 13 residues. The CDR3 is CASSLALTGELFF. CDR3 nucleotides: TGTGCCAGCAGCTTAGCGTTGACCGGGGAGCTGTTTTTT.

This chain joins TRBV19 and TRBJ2-3; tentatively, D is TRBD1 or TRBD2 (5 bases each). Germline V gene data show CDR1 as LNHDA and CDR2 as SQIVND (reference sequence). The CDR3 runs to 16 residues. V was shortened by 5 bases and J by 0 bases, with 15 bases between the two germline ends. The CDR3 protein is CASSFNRDGSTDTQYF. For the CDR3, the DNA is TGTGCCAGTAGTTTCAACCGGGACGGTAGCACAGATACGCAGTATTTT.

CDR3 DNA: TGTGCCAGCAGTACCACGGGACAGGGAGGAGCTGAAGCTTTCTTT. Its translation is CASSTTGQGGAEAFF. V gene TRBV7-9 combines with J gene TRBJ1-1; 9 bases agree with TRBD1. J lost 6 bases, V lost 6 bases, and 11 bases had no gene match. The CDR3 is 15 residues long. Germline-derived CDR1 and CDR2 are SEHNR and FQNEAQ (reference sequence).

This chain links TRBV28 with TRBJ1-6, with D tentatively TRBD1 (5 bases). Trimming stripped 6 bases from V and 8 bases from J, with 20 bases between. Germline V gene sequence: CDR1 MDHEN, CDR2 SYDVKM. The CDR3 consists of 16 residues. This CDR3 reads CASSPGDGLDHSPLHF. The CDR3 DNA reads as TGTGCCAGCAGCCCTGGGGACGGATTGGACCATTCACCCCTCCACTTT. Full variable domain (missing parts from reference TRBV28 and TRBJ1-6): DVKVTQSSRYLVKRTGEKVFLECVQDMDHENMFWYRQDPGLGLRLIYFSYDVKMKEKGDIPEGYSVSREKKERFSLILESASTNQTSMYLCASSPGDGLDHSPLHFGNGTRLTVT.

The chain has TRBV27 and TRBJ2-6, with 9 bases aligning to TRBD1. Germline V gene lookup returns CDR1 MNHEY and CDR2 SMNVEV (reference sequence). The CDR3 has 15 amino acids. V lost 5 bases to trimming and J lost 4 bases; unmatched junction nucleotides: 3. The CDR3 protein is CASSPGTGGANVLTF. As DNA, the CDR3 is TGTGCCAGCAGTCCGGGGACAGGGGGGGCCAACGTCCTGACTTTC.

This clone has just one count. The chain combines TRBV27 with TRBJ1-3; 12 bases agree with TRBD1. Germline CDR1 reads MNHEY; CDR2 reads SMNVEV (reference sequence). V dropped 3 bases and J dropped 9; count of bases not matched to a gene: 6. This CDR3 contains 15 residues. DNA for the CDR3: TGTGCCAGCAGTTTCGGGACAGGGGGCTTAGGCACCATATATTTT. Translated: CASSFGTGGLGTIYF.

The V gene is TRBV28, the J gene TRBJ1-1; maybe TRBD1 (5 bases). This CDR3 is 14 amino acids long. Per the germline V gene, CDR1 is MDHEN and CDR2 is SYDVKM. Deletions cut 7 bases from V and 3 bases from J, with 15 bases between. The CDR3 loop is CASTPWGSDTEAFF. CDR3 nucleotides: TGTGCCAGCACCCCGTGGGGGTCGGACACTGAAGCTTTCTTT.

The chain is built from TRBV24-1 and TRBJ1-2, with a possible D match to TRBD1 (6 bases). The V gene lost 5 bases and the J gene lost 3 bases, with 9 bases spanning the gap. CDR3 size: 13 residues. Germline-derived CDR1 and CDR2 are KGHDR and SFDVKD. CDR3 residues: CATSAQGHYGYTF. DNA for the CDR3: TGTGCCACCAGTGCCCAGGGGCACTATGGCTACACCTTC.

The chain has TRBV28 and TRBJ1-6; TRBD1 matches 7 bases. In germline, CDR1 is MDHEN, CDR2 SYDVKM. The CDR3 runs to 14 residues. V was clipped by 4 bases and J by 10 bases; unmatched bases: 7. The CDR3 reads CASSWGQSISPLHF. CDR3 DNA sequence: TGTGCCAGCAGTTGGGGACAGTCGATCTCACCCCTCCACTTT.

The sample holds one count of this clone. V usage is TRBV3-1 (or the pseudogene TRBV3-2) and J usage is TRBJ1-2; D is unclear. The CDR3 length is 14 residues. The V gene lost 3 bases and the J gene lost 8 bases, with 16 bases spanning the gap. In germline, CDR1 is LGHDT, CDR2 YNNKEL (reference sequence). The CDR3 reads CASSQGRRAGGYTF. The CDR3 DNA is TGTGCCAGCAGCCAGGGCAGGAGGGCGGGCGGCTACACCTTC.

The chain links TRBV28 to TRBJ1-2; TRBD1 aligns across 8 bases. The CDR3 sequence is 17 residues long. CDR1 and CDR2 from the germline V gene are MDHEN and SYDVKM. Trimming at V came to 4 bases and at J to 7 bases, leaving 17 bases not matched to a gene. DNA for the CDR3: TGTGCCAGCAGTTATCTCACCGAATCCAGGGGGCGCTTTGGCTACACCTTC. Protein product: CASSYLTESRGRFGYTF.

The rearrangement joins TRBV29-1 to TRBJ2-7; the match to TRBD1 covers 10 bases. This CDR3 contains 15 residues. The germline V gene has CDR1 SQVTM and CDR2 ANQGSEA. J gave up 2 bases and V 7 bases, and 11 bases lay outside the gene matches. In DNA form, the CDR3 reads TGCAGCGCCACATTGGACAGGGGGAATCCCTACGAGCAGTACTTC. It specifies CSATLDRGNPYEQYF.

The chain couples TRBV6-5 to TRBJ1-2; 9 bases line up with TRBD1. From germline, CDR1 is MNHEY and CDR2 SVGAGI. Trimming at V came to 6 bases and at J to 5 bases, leaving 7 bases not matched to a gene. This CDR3 is 14 amino acids long. Written as DNA, the CDR3 is TGTGCCAGCAGATCCTCGACAGGGGGATATGGCTACACCTTC. Translated: CASRSSTGGYGYTF.

In nucleotides, the CDR3 is TGTGCCAGCAGCGTATTTTGGGATTCACCCCTCCACTTT. Amino acids: CASSVFWDSPLHF. The chain uses TRBV9 and TRBJ1-6; D not resolved. This CDR3 has 13 residues. V lost 1 base, J lost 8 bases, and 7 bases lay in between. Germline assignment: CDR1 SGDLS and CDR2 YYNGEE.

Turning to this clone: Germline and junction disagree at one end, which may indicate a read error. In DNA form, the CDR3 reads TGTGCCAGCAGCGCTTCCGGGACAGGTATCGGTAGGATGGATTTT. It yields the protein CASSASGTGIGRMDF. The chain carries TRBV7-8 and TRBJ1-5; TRBD1 aligns across 8 bases. The CDR3 is made up of 15 amino acids. Germline values: CDR1 SGHVS, CDR2 FQNEAQ. Together with reference TRBV7-8 and TRBJ1-5, the CDR3 gives the full variable domain: GAGVSQSPRYKVAKRGQDVALRCDPISGHVSLFWYQQALGQGPEFLTYFQNEAQLDKSGLPSDRFFAERPEGSVSTLKIQRTQQEDSAVYLCASSASGTGIGRMDFGDGTRLSIL.

This chain connects TRBV18 to TRBJ1-1; D is unclear. V was shortened by 2 bases and J by 7 bases, with 8 bases between the two germline ends. This CDR3 has 12 amino acids. The germline gives CDR1 KGHSH, CDR2 LQKENI. Here the CDR3 reads CASSPTAVEAFF. In DNA form, the CDR3 reads TGTGCCAGCTCACCAACGGCAGTTGAAGCTTTCTTT. The complete variable domain, with remaining parts taken from reference TRBV18 and TRBJ1-1, reads NAGVMQNPRHLVRRRGQEARLRCSPMKGHSHVYWYRQLPEEGLKFMVYLQKENIIDESGMPKERFSAEFPKEGPSILRIQQVVRGDSAAYFCASSPTAVEAFFGQGTRLTVV.